This T cell receptor (beta chain) appears in the sequencing data of a study of T cell repertoires in cytomegalovirus infection. Study-wide background: Peptides in the study included HLA-C-restricted and HLA-B-restricted CMV epitopes. Study-level points and caveats: There were carriers of CMV plus the relevant HLA, and cumulative public TCR beta family frequency identified them. HLA-C-restricted, CMV-specific TCR beta clonotypes were dominant ex vivo.

This clonotype was counted a single time. Its antigen is unknown. The junction departs from the called germline gene at one end, perhaps through a read error. Per the germline V gene, CDR1 is SGHTA and CDR2 is FQGNSA. This CDR3 is 12 amino acids long. MiXCR, applied by TCRdb to the reads, yields one record per CDR3 protein. The table has roughly 570,000 distinct CDR3 sequences, 40% seen once. This specimen consisted of cultured PBMCs, obtained from culture after CMV antigen stimulation. The receptor's source is a human donor in good health (CMV status not recorded). Some clones in this sample may be carry-over from other donors' samples. J is TRBJ2-3 and V is TRBV7-2, with D uncertain. The CDR3 region is CASSRSWDTQCF. DNA for the CDR3: TGTGCCAGCAGCCGGAGTTGGGATACGCAGTGTTTT.